Reported below is one T cell receptor beta chain. The data were obtained in a study of T cell changes during pregnancy in multiple sclerosis. Clones were read by immunoSEQ multiplex PCR, and TCRdb kept only the in-frame ones, dropping some. The top ten hold more than 0.7% of the sample, which has approximately 53,000 clones, 85% to 95% seen once. The ends lost 4 bases at V and 7 bases at J; junction bases unmatched: 10. CDR3 length equals 15 residues. The V gene's germline CDR1 is LGHNA and CDR2 YNFKEQ. The material sequenced was CD4+ T cells from peripheral blood mononuclear cells, taken in the third trimester of pregnancy. The V gene is TRBV4-2, the J gene TRBJ1-1; 9 positions match TRBD1. The receptor was isolated from a female donor with multiple sclerosis, enrolled in a pregnancy study. CDR3 sequence: CASSRPGQGVGEAFF. The CDR3 DNA follows: TGTGCCAGCAGCCGCCCGGGACAGGGTGTCGGTGAAGCTTTCTTT.